This is a list of T cell receptor beta chains from one sample in a study of shared clonotypes between healthy human individuals. The protocol was immunoSEQ multiplex PCR, while the TCRdb copy is restricted to in-frame clones and leaves out a portion. The table lists about 2,200,000 clones, roughly 91% of them singletons. Sequences were obtained from naive CD8+ T cells from PBMCs. These receptors were obtained from a man between 18 and 29 years old in good health. Some clones in this sample may be carry-over from other donors' samples. Each CDR3 is given with its conserved first and last residue. The D gene is left open where the match is weak.

V,D,J,CDR3,DNA
TRBV28,TRBD2,TRBJ2-7,CASSIAGVFYEQYF,TGTGCCAGCAGTATAGCGGGAGTCTTTTACGAGCAGTACTTC
TRBV11-2,.,TRBJ2-3,CASRQKGTASLDTQYF,TGTGCCAGCAGGCAGAAAGGGACCGCGTCCCTAGATACGCAGTATTTT
TRBV4-2,TRBD2,TRBJ2-3,CASSPLVGAGDVDTQYF,TGTGCCAGCAGCCCGCTAGTGGGAGCGGGAGATGTGGATACGCAGTATTTT
TRBV19,.,TRBJ2-7,CASSMRRGKDEQYF,TGTGCCAGTAGTATGAGAAGAGGGAAGGACGAGCAGTACTTC
TRBV28,.,TRBJ2-2,CASSLQGLGRGAGELFF,TGTGCCAGCAGTTTGCAAGGCTTAGGGCGAGGCGCCGGGGAGCTGTTTTTT
TRBV6-1,TRBD1,TRBJ1-1,CASSPRTGRATEAFF,TGTGCCAGCAGTCCGCGGACAGGGAGGGCCACTGAAGCTTTCTTT
TRBV4-1,.,TRBJ1-5,CASSQGARNQPQHF,TGCGCCAGCAGCCAAGGCGCTCGGAATCAGCCCCAGCATTTT
TRBV30,TRBD1,TRBJ1-1,CAWSVPAHRGRTEAFF,TGTGCCTGGAGCGTCCCCGCGCACAGGGGGCGCACTGAAGCTTTCTTT
TRBV28,TRBD1,TRBJ1-2,CASSFGIWGTGGYGYTF,TGTGCCAGCAGTTTTGGGATTTGGGGGACAGGGGGTTATGGCTACACCTTC
TRBV19,.,TRBJ1-2,CASSISPPEPDHTF,TGTGCCAGTAGTATATCGCCTCCGGAGCCCGACCACACCTTC
TRBV7-2,.,TRBJ1-5,CASSLFPGANQPQHF,TGTGCCAGCAGCTTATTTCCGGGGGCGAATCAGCCCCAGCATTTT